This note documents a single TCR beta chain sequence. The target of this receptor is not known. The input lacks base qualities; no much larger clone sits a single base away. The entry originates in a study of ipilimumab plus nivolumab after autologous stem cell transplantation (dated by TCRdb to the early 2020s). In the study overall: Trial patients received a median of about five ipilimumab doses and fewer than 10 nivolumab doses. Patients with high-risk diffuse large B cell lymphoma, mature T cell lymphoma, or multiple myeloma undergoing autologous transplant were enrolled in the trial. Both primary refractory and relapsed disease were represented in the DLBCL cohort, where 18-month progression-free survival was about 86% and 29%, respectively. Approximately 36 patients made up the trial's intent-to-treat population.

Trimming removed 3 bases from V and 3 bases from J; the gene matches leave 13 bases unexplained. The CDR3 has 17 amino acids, counting the end cysteine and phenylalanine. CDR3 DNA is the only sequence kept; it has 51 bases, read in frame from the first base. For CDR1 and CDR2, the germline V gene lists WSHSY and SAAADI. Starting 14 to 28 days after the autologous transplant, patients began checkpoint therapy, which included ipilimumab at 1 mg/kg intravenously on day 1 of selected weeks. Nivolumab was administered at 3 mg/kg intravenously on day 1 of weeks 1, 4, 7, 10, and every two weeks through week 26. This was a Phase Ib clinical trial that tested ipilimumab plus nivolumab, given as combined checkpoint inhibition, for consolidation following autologous stem cell transplantation. The library was prepared using the immunoSEQ multiplex PCR assay. TCRdb carries this immuneACCESS record with in-frame sequences only. Its versions omit some clonotypes, under half of them owing to an unresolved V gene in the studies checked, with the rest unexplained. Counted in this sample were around 16,000 clones; 80% to 90% of them appeared once. The ten largest clones add up to approximately 20% of the sample.

The paper as a whole reports these results and caveats: Combined checkpoint inhibition appeared tolerable as post-transplant consolidation, according to the authors' conclusion. The authors stated that profiles of the T cell receptor repertoire, regulatory T cell phenotype and gut microbiota provided a biologic rationale for studying this approach further.

The origin of this receptor is a male donor with diffuse large B-cell lymphoma. The source was PBMCs, collected in a trial of ipilimumab plus nivolumab as post-transplant consolidation. The V gene is TRBV10-2 and the J gene is TRBJ2-7; 8 middle bases align to TRBD1. The CDR3 reads CASSDFDIRGQFYEQYF. The DNA sequence follows: TGCGCCAGCAGTGATTTCGACATCAGGGGGCAGTTCTACGAGCAGTACTTC.